These T cell receptor beta chains were read from a single sample in a study of CD8+ T cells in alopecia areata. TCRdb's table, derived via immunoSEQ multiplex PCR, lists solely in-frame clones and lacks some. The top ten hold 30% to 50% of the sample, which has almost 35,000 clones, 55% seen once. The sample comprised NKG2D-high CD8+ T cells sorted from blood. The source is a human donor with alopecia areata. Both conserved end residues are part of each CDR3. D genes are given only for firm matches. For some rows the clone size is stated as once, few or many, or as a class when expanded; others skip it.

v_gene	abundance	j_gene	d_gene	CDR3nt	CDR3aa
TRBV21-1	.	TRBJ2-1	.	TGTGCCAGCAGCAGAGTGGGACTAGCGGGAGTAACGTCCTACAATGAGCAGTTCTTC	CASSRVGLAGVTSYNEQFF
TRBV28	.	TRBJ1-2	.	TGTGCCAGCAGTTTAAGAGGATCCTATGGCTACACCTTC	CASSLRGSYGYTF
TRBV5-6	.	TRBJ2-6	.	TGTGCCAGCAGCTTGAGCGTTAGCTCTGGGGCCAACGTCCTGACTTTC	CASSLSVSSGANVLTF
TRBV19	.	TRBJ2-5	.	TGTGCCAGTAGTATAGGGACACGAGCTAAAGAGACCCAGTACTTC	CASSIGTRAKETQYF
TRBV6-5	.	TRBJ2-1	.	TGTGCCAGCAGTTATGGAAGCGGAAGTTACAATGAGCAGTTCTTC	CASSYGSGSYNEQFF
TRBV4-2	.	TRBJ2-2	TRBD1	TGTGCCAGCAGCCAAGATGACAGGGTATCCGGGGAGCTGTTTTTT	CASSQDDRVSGELFF
TRBV7-2	.	TRBJ2-7	.	TGTGCCAGCAGCTACAGGGATCTCCGCCACGAGCAGTACTTC	CASSYRDLRHEQYF
TRBV9	.	TRBJ2-6	.	TGTGCCAGCAGCGTAGCATATAGGCCGTTGAGCTCTGGGGCCAACGTCCTGACTTTC	CASSVAYRPLSSGANVLTF
TRBV5-1	.	TRBJ2-7	.	TGCGCCAGCAGCGGGGGACTGACCTACGAGCAGTACTTC	CASSGGLTYEQYF
TRBV4-3	.	TRBJ1-5	.	TGCGCCAGCAGCCAAGATATCGGCAGCAATCAGCCCCAGCATTTT	CASSQDIGSNQPQHF
TRBV29-1	once	TRBJ2-7	TRBD1	TGCAGCCCCCCAGGGGGCGCGTTCAACGAGCAGTACTTC	CSPPGGAFNEQYF
TRBV7-9	.	TRBJ2-1	.	TGTGCCAGCAGCTTAAGTAGGAGCGACAATGAGCAGTTCTTC	CASSLSRSDNEQFF
TRBV7-9	.	TRBJ1-2	.	TGTGCCAGCAGCTTAGGGGGCTTTGGCTACACCTTC	CASSLGGFGYTF
TRBV4-3	few	TRBJ2-7	.	TGCGCCAGCAGACCAAGTCCACAGGACTACGAGCAGTACTTC	CASRPSPQDYEQYF
TRBV15	.	TRBJ2-3	.	TGTGCCACCAGCAGAGTCCCCGCAGATACGCAGTATTTT	CATSRVPADTQYF
TRBV27	few	TRBJ2-4	TRBD1	TGTGCCAGCCTAATGCCGGGACAGGGGGTACCAGCCAAAAACATTCAGTACTTC	CASLMPGQGVPAKNIQYF
TRBV14	few	TRBJ1-1	TRBD1	TGTGCCAGCAGCCGCCGGGACAGGTTCCTCACTGAAGCTTTCTTT	CASSRRDRFLTEAFF
TRBV19	few	TRBJ2-7	.	TGTGCCAGTAGTCCAACGACAGATCCTACCTACGAGCAGTACTTC	CASSPTTDPTYEQYF
TRBV4-1	.	TRBJ1-2	TRBD1	TGCGCCAGCAGCCCTCCGGACAGGGATGGCTACACCTTC	CASSPPDRDGYTF
TRBV4-3	.	TRBJ2-5	.	TGCGCCAGCAGCCAAGTTAGGGCGGGTTTTCAAGAGACCCAGTACTTC	CASSQVRAGFQETQYF
TRBV25-1	few	TRBJ1-5	.	TGTGCCAGCAGTGAACGGGGCAGGGGACAGCCCCAGCATTTT	CASSERGRGQPQHF
TRBV7-2	.	TRBJ2-1	.	TGTGCCAGCAGCGGGGAAGATAGCGGATCCTACAATGAGCAGTTCTTC	CASSGEDSGSYNEQFF
TRBV4-2	.	TRBJ2-7	TRBD2	TGTGCCAGTCGCGGGGGGAGGGAGCAGTACTTC	CASRGGREQYF
TRBV19	.	TRBJ1-1	.	TGTGCCAGTAGAGAGGGCCTTCTGGGGCGGATGAACACTGAAGCTTTCTTT	CASREGLLGRMNTEAFF
TRBV27	.	TRBJ2-1	TRBD2	TGTGCCAGCCGGGCGGGGGAAAGAGTAGGCAATGAGCAGTTCTTC	CASRAGERVGNEQFF
TRBV7-2	.	TRBJ2-7	TRBD2	TGTGCCAGCAGCTGGGGGACTAGCGGCTACGAGCAGTACTTC	CASSWGTSGYEQYF
TRBV28	.	TRBJ1-5	.	TGTGCCAGCAGGATCAGACGACAGACCAATCAGCCCCAGCATTTT	CASRIRRQTNQPQHF
TRBV4-1	few	TRBJ1-1	.	TGCGCCAGCAGCCAGGGAATGAACACTGAAGCTTTCTTT	CASSQGMNTEAFF
TRBV7-2	.	TRBJ2-2	.	TGTGCCAGCAGCTTAATGATGAGGTGGCGGGACACCGGGGAGCTGTTTTTT	CASSLMMRWRDTGELFF
TRBV7-9	.	TRBJ2-7	.	TGTGCCAGCAGCCCCGGGCCCTACGAGCAGTACTTC	CASSPGPYEQYF
TRBV29-1	.	TRBJ2-7	TRBD2	TGCAGCGTGGGGGGGTGGTGGGGCTCCTACGAGCAGTACTTC	CSVGGWWGSYEQYF
TRBV6-5	.	TRBJ2-3	.	TGTGCCAGCAGTTACTCGGCAGCAGATACGCAGTATTTT	CASSYSAADTQYF
TRBV5-1	.	TRBJ1-1	.	TGCGCCAGCAGCTGGACACCTAACACTGAAGCTTTCTTT	CASSWTPNTEAFF
TRBV7-9	few	TRBJ2-7	.	TGTGCCAGCAGCTCCTCCGGGACCCTGAGCTCCTACGAGCAGTACTTC	CASSSSGTLSSYEQYF
TRBV27	.	TRBJ1-2	.	TGTGCCAGCAGTTTATCGTCGGGTTCCTATGGCTACACCTTC	CASSLSSGSYGYTF
TRBV7-9	once	TRBJ1-2	TRBD1	TGTGCCAGCAGCACTAACCCCCTTCAACAGGGGGCGGGTGGCTACACCTTC	CASSTNPLQQGAGGYTF
TRBV30	.	TRBJ2-1	.	TGTGCCTGGAATGGCGGGGCTGGGGACAATGAGCAGTTCTTC	CAWNGGAGDNEQFF
TRBV18	.	TRBJ2-2	.	TGTGCCAGCTCACCGATAATAACAGACCAAACCGGGGAGCTGTTTTTT	CASSPIITDQTGELFF
TRBV28	.	TRBJ2-7	TRBD2	TGTGCCAGCAGTCTCCAGCGGGAGGCCTCCTACGAGCAGTACTTC	CASSLQREASYEQYF
TRBV7-8	.	TRBJ2-4	TRBD1	TGTGCCAGCAGCTTAGGGGCAGGGGGCTGGGGAGCCAAAAACATTCAGTACTTC	CASSLGAGGWGAKNIQYF
TRBV5-1	.	TRBJ1-1	TRBD1	TGCGCCAGCAGCTTTAGCAGCGGACAGGGCATACTTATGAACACTGAAGCTTTCTTT	CASSFSSGQGILMNTEAFF
TRBV9	once	TRBJ2-3	.	TGTGCCAGCAGCCCCTTCCGCACAGATACGCAGTATTTT	CASSPFRTDTQYF
TRBV7-2	few	TRBJ2-7	TRBD1	TGTGCCAGCAGCTCGGGACAGGGGCTATTCTCCTACGAGCAGTACTTC	CASSSGQGLFSYEQYF
TRBV5-8	.	TRBJ1-6	TRBD1	TGTGCCAGCAGCTTCAGGGGGCAACCCCTCCACTTT	CASSFRGQPLHF
TRBV29-1	.	TRBJ1-2	.	TGCAGCGTTGGGGCCGGGCGGTACTATGGCTACACCTTC	CSVGAGRYYGYTF
TRBV19	.	TRBJ2-3	.	TGTGCCAGTATGGAGAGACCGGGCCATGATGCTCGAAATACGCAGTATTTT	CASMERPGHDARNTQYF
TRBV13	.	TRBJ2-5	.	TGTGCCAGCAGCTTATTGAAAGAGACCCAGTACTTC	CASSLLKETQYF
TRBV29-1	.	TRBJ2-3	TRBD2	TGCAGCGTTGTTGGACTAGCGGTGGATACGCAGTATTTT	CSVVGLAVDTQYF
TRBV27	.	TRBJ2-1	TRBD2	TGTGCCAGCAGTTTACTACCGGGACTAGCGGCCAAGAGCTACAATGAGCAGTTCTTC	CASSLLPGLAAKSYNEQFF